This TCR beta chain was recovered during a study of PD-L1 blockade in urothelial cancer. Indicated time point: pretreatment peripheral blood. Patients suffered from locally advanced or metastatic urothelial carcinoma. The germline CDR1 and CDR2 sequences are MDHEN and SYDVKM. The CDR3 sequence is 13 residues long. V lost 6 bases, J lost 4 bases, and 12 bases lay in between. Generated by immunoSEQ multiplex PCR, the TCRdb table keeps only in-frame clones and is missing some. The sample includes about 130,000 clones, roughly 84% of them seen just once. The clonotype comes from a man in his fifties with urothelial cancer. This specimen was PBMCs, taken around atezolizumab (anti-PD-L1) treatment. The genes are TRBV28 and TRBJ1-2, with D perhaps TRBD1 (5 bases). The DNA of the CDR3 is TGTGCCAGCAGCAAACAGGTGACCTATGGCTACACCTTC. Its translation: CASSKQVTYGYTF.